This entry concerns a single T cell receptor beta chain. These data are taken from a study of TIL therapy for anti-PD-1-resistant metastatic lung cancer. Study-level information: A few tumors were EGFR-mutant and two were ALK-rearranged.

Time point reported: pre-treatment sample, taken before nivolumab and TIL therapy. The immunoSEQ assay was v3. TCRdb's table, derived via immunoSEQ multiplex PCR, lists solely in-frame clones and lacks some. The data show about 18,000 clones, with 83% seen just once and 2% to 2.5% held by the top ten. The CDR3 has 14 residues. CDR1 and CDR2 from the germline V gene are SGHNT and YENEEA. Trimming cost V 6 bases and J 8 bases; bases outside gene matches: 7. This TCR derives from a person between 25 and 79 years old with non-small cell lung cancer. Sequenced material: blood, taken at baseline. This chain connects TRBV11-3 to TRBJ2-1, with 10 bases that match TRBD1. The CDR3 DNA sequence: TGTGCCAGCAGTCAGGGACAGGGGAACGATGAGCAGTTCTTC. It yields the protein CASSQGQGNDEQFF.